Shown below are 9 T cell receptor beta chains from a single sample sequenced in a study of shared T cell receptors in the human thymus. Clones were sequenced by immunoSEQ multiplex PCR, and TCRdb holds only the in-frame ones, with some missing. The data contain almost 550,000 clones, around 82% of them singletons. These data are also associated with another study on human thymus T cells.

Material: thymocytes. These receptors were collected from a boy under two years old with a congenital heart defect.

The gene calls are TRBV23-1 and TRBJ2-7; 7 bases agree with TRBD1. TRBV23-1 is known as an ORF, though its function is uncertain. Trimming removed 6 bases from V and 0 bases from J; junction bases left unmatched: 23. The CDR3 spans 20 residues. The CDR3 sequence: CASSLRIMGQNLYPSYEQYF. The CDR3, as DNA: TGCGCCAGCAGCCTGAGAATAATGGGACAGAATCTATACCCCTCCTACGAGCAGTACTTC.

The rearrangement links TRBV11-3 to TRBJ2-7, with D possibly being TRBD1 (5 bases). The CDR3 is 16 amino acids. Trimming took 0 bases from V and 5 from J, leaving 17 bases between them. The germline V gene has CDR1 SGHNT and CDR2 YENEEA. The CDR3 loop is CASSLDSGDRRDEQYF. The CDR3 bases are TGTGCCAGCAGCTTAGATAGTGGAGACAGAAGAGACGAGCAGTACTTC.

This chain links TRBV18 with TRBJ2-7; possible D gene TRBD2, 7 bases. CDR3 length: 12 amino acids. Deletions cut 3 bases from V and 8 bases from J, with 11 bases between. Germline V lookup: CDR1 KGHSH, CDR2 LQKENI. CDR3 in amino acids: CASSPRGQKQYF. Here the CDR3 DNA reads TGTGCCAGCTCACCGCGGGGGCAAAAGCAGTACTTC.

This clone was seen a few times. The same CDR3 can be traced to other DNA sequences in this sample. This chain connects TRBV9 to TRBJ2-3; D may be TRBD1 (5 bases). The germline V and J ends were trimmed by 0 bases and 0 bases, with 5 bases remaining between them. Germline V lookup: CDR1 SGDLS, CDR2 YYNGEE. The CDR3 contains 14 residues. In nucleotides, the CDR3 is TGTGCCAGCAGCGTAGAGGGGAGCACAGATACGCAGTATTTT. This codes for CASSVEGSTDTQYF.

V gene TRBV6-1 combines with J gene TRBJ2-7; 9 bases are shared with TRBD2. V trimming: 6 bases; J trimming: 2 bases; junction bases outside the gene matches: 5. Germline values: CDR1 MNHNS, CDR2 SASEGT. There are 14 residues in the CDR3. The CDR3 is CASRAGGIPYEQYF. Here the CDR3 DNA reads TGTGCCAGCAGGGCGGGGGGGATCCCCTACGAGCAGTACTTC.

V and J are TRBV14 and TRBJ2-7; 10 bases agree with TRBD2. The length of the CDR3 is 18 residues. With 0 bases clipped from V and 5 bases from J, the junction kept 13 bases outside the gene matches. Germline loops: CDR1 SGHDN, CDR2 FVKESK. The CDR3 DNA is TGTGCCAGCAGCCAAGAAGGTGCCGTAGCGGGAGGAGTAGACGAGCAGTACTTC. Amino acid sequence: CASSQEGAVAGGVDEQYF.

The V call is TRBV18, the J call TRBJ1-1; TRBD1 agrees at 11 bases. Per germline, CDR1 KGHSH and CDR2 LQKENI. The CDR3 covers 15 residues. After removal of 3 bases from V and 3 bases from J, the junction contained 3 bases not matched to a gene. This CDR3 is CASSPDRGLDTEAFF. CDR3 DNA: TGTGCCAGCTCACCGGACAGGGGGCTGGACACTGAAGCTTTCTTT.

This clone came up a few times. The chain couples TRBV28 to TRBJ2-7, with TRBD1 matching 8 bases. CDR1 is MDHEN, CDR2 SYDVKM, per germline. V was clipped by 2 bases and J by 4 bases; unmatched bases: 1. The CDR3 is made up of 13 amino acids. This chain's CDR3 is CASSLTGGYEQYF. The DNA for the CDR3 is TGTGCCAGCAGTTTAACAGGGGGGTACGAGCAGTACTTC.

The chain is built from TRBV18 and TRBJ2-7, with 10 bases that match TRBD2. CDR3 length: 17 residues. The J segment lost 0 bases and the V segment lost 0 bases, leaving 5 bases of the junction unmatched. From germline, CDR1 is KGHSH and CDR2 LQKENI. The CDR3 DNA reads as TGTGCCAGCTCACCACCGGTTCCTAGCGGGAGCTCCTACGAGCAGTACTTC. Translating it yields CASSPPVPSGSSYEQYF.